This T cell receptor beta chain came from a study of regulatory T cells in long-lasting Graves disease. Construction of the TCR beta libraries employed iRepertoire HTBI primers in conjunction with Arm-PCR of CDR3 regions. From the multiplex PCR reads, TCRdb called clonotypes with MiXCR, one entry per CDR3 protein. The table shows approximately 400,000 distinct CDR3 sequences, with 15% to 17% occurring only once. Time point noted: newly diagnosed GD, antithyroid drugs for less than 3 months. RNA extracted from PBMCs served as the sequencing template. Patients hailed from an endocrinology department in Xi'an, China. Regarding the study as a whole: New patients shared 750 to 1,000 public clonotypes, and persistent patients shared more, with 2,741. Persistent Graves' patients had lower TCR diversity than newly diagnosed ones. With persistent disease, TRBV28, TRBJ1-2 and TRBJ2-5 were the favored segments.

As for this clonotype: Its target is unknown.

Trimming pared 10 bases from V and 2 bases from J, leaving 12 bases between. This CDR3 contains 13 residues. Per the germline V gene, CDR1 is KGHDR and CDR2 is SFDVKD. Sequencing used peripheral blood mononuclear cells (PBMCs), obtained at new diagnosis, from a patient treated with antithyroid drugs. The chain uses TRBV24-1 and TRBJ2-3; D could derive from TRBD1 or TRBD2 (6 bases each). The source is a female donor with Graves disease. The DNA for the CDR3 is TGTGCCACACGGGGGCGGCTCACAGATACGCAGTATTTT. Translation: CATRGRLTDTQYF.